This TCR beta chain was profiled in a study of cytomegalovirus exposure and HLA in healthy donors. Study information: Early on, a data release was issued that held roughly 80 million unique TCRs from HLA-typed donors. Points from the study as a whole: Common viral pathogens seemed, in a later analysis, to connect with several of the most significant clusters. Later analysis identified 15,000 to 20,000 TCR beta sequences associated with HLA alleles, using a false discovery rate threshold of 0.05. Sequence variants that were highly shared formed a cluster that was likely a sequencing artifact.

Comments on this clone: The antigen remains unidentified.

A multiplex PCR was run with 60 Vbeta primers and 13 Jbeta primers. Profiling relied on immunoSEQ multiplex PCR, and the TCRdb table lists in-frame clones only, not all of them. The table has around 150,000 clones, approximately 61% seen once. The TCR originated in a human donor in good health. The source material was PBMCs.

CDR3 DNA: TGTGCCAGCACGAGACAGGGAGCAATCGACTATGGCTACACCTTC. Translation gives CASTRQGAIDYGYTF. The chain is built from TRBV28 and TRBJ1-2, with 7 bases that match TRBD1. V gave up 7 bases and J gave up 3 bases; unmatched junction bases: 11. Germline V gene data show CDR1 as MDHEN and CDR2 as SYDVKM. The CDR3 sequence is 15 residues long.